This TCR beta chain came from a study of human T cells and chemical hapten exposure. Study-wide results and caveats: PT1 expanded TCR numbers rose with patch test score.

Each cDNA molecule in the library carried unique molecular identifiers. TCRdb passed the RACE reads through MiXCR, listing each CDR3 protein once. The table lists more than 80,000 distinct CDR3 sequences, 10% of them singletons. This clonotype has ten or more counts. Its antigen is as yet unknown. Described time point: patch test 2, 6 weeks after DPC sensitization. Treatment: therapeutic diphenylcyclopropenone sensitization with weekly scalp DPC. The CDR3 is made up of 16 amino acids. Germline V gives CDR1 MNHNS, CDR2 SASEGT. With V trimmed by 2 bases and J by 5 bases, 8 bases remained unmatched. The clonotype originates from a woman aged 45 to 65 with alopecia areata. Some clones in this sample may be carry-over from other donors' samples. This sequence joins TRBV6-1 and TRBJ2-4, with 8 bases identical to TRBD1. Sample: whole blood, taken in connection with sensitization to the hapten diphenylcyclopropenone (DPC). The CDR3: CASSEMPGGVQNIQYF. The CDR3 DNA sequence: TGTGCCAGCAGTGAAATGCCAGGGGGCGTGCAAAACATTCAGTACTTC.